A selection of T cell receptor beta chains follows, all from one sample in a study of human T cells and chemical hapten exposure. Each CDR3 protein is one row after TCRdb ran MiXCR on the RACE reads. In the table there are over 12,000 distinct CDR3 sequences, over 15% of which are singletons. Sequenced here: whole blood, sampled in connection with sensitization to the hapten diphenylcyclopropenone (DPC). The origin of the receptors is a woman aged 25 to 39 with alopecia areata. Some clones in this sample may be carry-over from other donors' samples. The conserved cysteine and the conserved F or W are not part of the CDR3 here. Fields, in order: V gene, CDR3 protein.

>TRBV10-2
ASSGQGIDEQF
>TRBV7-8
ASSLVRTSGNNEQF
>TRBV7-6
ASSPPPPRLAGVAGANVLT
>TRBV12-5
ASGLEDTQY
>TRBV5-5
ASSLAGTPSNQPQH
>TRBV11-2
ASSLVRRAF
>TRBV18
ASSPFGRMRYSGNTIY
>TRBV19
ASSWDRQETQY
>TRBV2
ASSGTSGRGLF
>TRBV20-1
SAPMGLGEQF
>TRBV20-1
SARDIYLAGGRDEQF
>TRBV10-3
AISDLANEAF
>TRBV7-9
ASSLLRQGHGYT
>TRBV7-9
ASSLGQGVNEKLF
>TRBV9
ASSVQTGGKETQY
>TRBV11-2
ASSLSTDTQY
>TRBV6-2/TRBV6-3
ASSSVLGNMYNEQF
>TRBV14
ASSQRGGYGYT
>TRBV7-9
ASNRGQTKQETQY
>TRBV3-1
ASSRGPVNTGELF
>TRBV6-4
ASSDTGTDTQY
>TRBV6-1
ASSEGRYIYQPQH
>TRBV7-2
ASSEVGTEAF
>TRBV5-1
ARRHRASGYT
>TRBV6-2/TRBV6-3
ASSYPSGIMYQETQY
>TRBV20-1
SASAGQGFTEAF
>TRBV29-1
SAYQETQY
>TRBV15
ATSRGPDSGNTIY